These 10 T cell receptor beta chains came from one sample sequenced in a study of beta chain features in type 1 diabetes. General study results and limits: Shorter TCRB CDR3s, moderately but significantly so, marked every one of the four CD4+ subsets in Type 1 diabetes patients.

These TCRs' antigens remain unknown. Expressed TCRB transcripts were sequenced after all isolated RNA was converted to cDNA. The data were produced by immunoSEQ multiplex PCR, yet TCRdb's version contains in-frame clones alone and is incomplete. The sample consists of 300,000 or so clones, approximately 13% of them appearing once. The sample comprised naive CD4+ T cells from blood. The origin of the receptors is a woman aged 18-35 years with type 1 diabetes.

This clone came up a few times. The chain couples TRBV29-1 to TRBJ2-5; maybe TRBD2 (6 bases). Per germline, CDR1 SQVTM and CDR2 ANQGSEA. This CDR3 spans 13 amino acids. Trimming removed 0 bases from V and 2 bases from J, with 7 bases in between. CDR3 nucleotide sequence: TGCAGCGTTGAAGAGCGGGGTCAAGAGACCCAGTACTTC. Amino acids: CSVEERGQETQYF.

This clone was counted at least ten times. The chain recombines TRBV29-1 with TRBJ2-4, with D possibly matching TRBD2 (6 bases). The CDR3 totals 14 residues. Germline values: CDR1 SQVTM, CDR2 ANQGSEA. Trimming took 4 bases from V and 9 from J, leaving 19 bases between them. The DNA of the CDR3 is TGCAGCGTTGTGTGGCACTCCCGGGGGACCATTCAGTACTTC. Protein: CSVVWHSRGTIQYF.

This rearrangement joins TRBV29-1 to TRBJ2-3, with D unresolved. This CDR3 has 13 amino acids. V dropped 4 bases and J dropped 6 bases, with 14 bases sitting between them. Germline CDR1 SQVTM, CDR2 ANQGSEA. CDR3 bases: TGCAGCGTTGCGTTTCAGGATACGGATACGCAGTATTTT. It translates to CSVAFQDTDTQYF.

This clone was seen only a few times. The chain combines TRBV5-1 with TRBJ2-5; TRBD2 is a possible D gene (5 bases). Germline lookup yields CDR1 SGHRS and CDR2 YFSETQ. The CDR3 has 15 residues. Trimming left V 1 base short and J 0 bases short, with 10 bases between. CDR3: CASSLRGPHQETQYF. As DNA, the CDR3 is TGCGCCAGCAGCTTGCGCGGGCCCCACCAAGAGACCCAGTACTTC.

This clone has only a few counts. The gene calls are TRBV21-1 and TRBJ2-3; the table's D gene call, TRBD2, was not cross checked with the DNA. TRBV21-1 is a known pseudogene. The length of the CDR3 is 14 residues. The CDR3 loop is CASSERRETDTQYF. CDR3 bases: TGTGCCAGCAGCGAGCGCCGGGAGACAGATACGCAGTATTTT.

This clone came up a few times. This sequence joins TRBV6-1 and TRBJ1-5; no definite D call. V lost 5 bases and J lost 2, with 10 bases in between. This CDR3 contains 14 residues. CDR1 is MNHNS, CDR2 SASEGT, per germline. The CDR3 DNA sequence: TGTGCCAGCAGTATGAGGCGGGGCAATCAGCCCCAGCATTTT. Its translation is CASSMRRGNQPQHF.

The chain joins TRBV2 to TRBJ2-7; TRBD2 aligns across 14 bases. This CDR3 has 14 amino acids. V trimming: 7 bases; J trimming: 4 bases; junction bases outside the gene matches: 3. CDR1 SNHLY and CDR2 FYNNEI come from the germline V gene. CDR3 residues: CASTGTSGSYEQYF. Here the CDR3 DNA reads TGTGCCAGCACCGGGACTAGCGGGAGTTACGAGCAGTACTTC.

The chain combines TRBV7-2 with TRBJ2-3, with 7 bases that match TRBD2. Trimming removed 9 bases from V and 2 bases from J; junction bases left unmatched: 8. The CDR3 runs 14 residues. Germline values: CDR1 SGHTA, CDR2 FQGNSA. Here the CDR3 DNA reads TGTGCCAGTACGGGGGGAGCGATCACAGATACGCAGTATTTT. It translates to CASTGGAITDTQYF.

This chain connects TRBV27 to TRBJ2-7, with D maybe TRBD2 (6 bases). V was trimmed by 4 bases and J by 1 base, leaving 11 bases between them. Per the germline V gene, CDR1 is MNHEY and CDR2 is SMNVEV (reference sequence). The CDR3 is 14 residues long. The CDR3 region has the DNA TGTGCCAGCAGTTGGGGTAGCGGTTCCTACGAGCAGTACTTC. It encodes CASSWGSGSYEQYF.

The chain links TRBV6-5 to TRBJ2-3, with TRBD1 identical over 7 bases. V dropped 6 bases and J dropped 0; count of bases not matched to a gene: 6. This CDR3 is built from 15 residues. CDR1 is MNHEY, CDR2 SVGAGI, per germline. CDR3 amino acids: CASSHWDRSTDTQYF. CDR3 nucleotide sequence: TGTGCCAGCAGCCACTGGGACAGAAGCACAGATACGCAGTATTTT.